These 4 T cell receptor beta chains came from one sample sequenced in a study of T cell responses to AZD1222 COVID-19 vaccine. Method: immunoSEQ multiplex PCR; TCRdb's copy keeps in-frame clones and lacks some. Of around 120,000 clones listed, around 95% are singletons. Source: peripheral blood, taken on day 0 of AZD1222 vaccination. The receptors come from an adult in good health.

The chain has TRBV28 and TRBJ1-2, with D hard to call. CDR1 is MDHEN, CDR2 SYDVKM, per germline. This CDR3 comprises 11 residues. Trimming took off 3 bases at V and 7 bases at J, with 6 bases between the two ends. The CDR3 DNA sequence: TGTGCCAGCAGTTTGCGGCGTGGCTACACCTTC. Translation: CASSLRRGYTF.

V is TRBV10-3 and J is TRBJ2-7, with a possible D match to TRBD1 (6 bases). Per germline, CDR1 ENHRY and CDR2 SYGVKD. Between the trimmed V and J ends, which lost 6 bases and 5 bases, there was a span of 14 bases. The CDR3 contains 13 residues. The CDR3 loop reads CAISDRRGNEQYF. The CDR3 bases are TGTGCCATCAGCGACAGGAGAGGAAACGAGCAGTACTTC.

This clone was found a few times. This chain uses TRBV12-5 with TRBJ1-3; possible D gene TRBD1, 5 bases. Germline loops: CDR1 LGHNT, CDR2 FRNRAP. There are 15 residues in the CDR3. V shed 7 bases and J shed 0 bases, with 13 bases lying between them. The CDR3 sequence: CASAVGQGSGNTIYF. Here the CDR3 DNA reads TGTGCTAGTGCCGTGGGGCAGGGCTCTGGAAACACCATATATTTT.

The gene calls are TRBV28 and TRBJ2-7, with TRBD1 matching 9 bases. The V gene's germline CDR1 is MDHEN and CDR2 SYDVKM. The ends lost 2 bases at V and 1 base at J; junction bases unmatched: 6. There are 16 residues in the CDR3. CDR3: CASSLTPGQGSYEQYF. The CDR3 DNA is TGTGCCAGCAGTTTAACACCGGGACAGGGTTCCTACGAGCAGTACTTC.